These T cell receptor beta chains were read from a single sample in a study of blood T cell repertoires in COVID-19. TCRdb's table, derived via immunoSEQ multiplex PCR, lists solely in-frame clones and lacks some. The sample holds about 360,000 clones, roughly 86% seen once. Sequenced input: peripheral blood. The receptors shown here come from a human donor with acute or convalescent COVID-19. The donor label of this sample is uncertain. The CDR3 runs from the conserved cysteine through the conserved F or W. The D gene is left open where the match is weak. Size values are once, few and many counts, or a class for expanded clones, and some rows have none.

v_gene	abundance	d_gene	j_gene	CDR3nt	CDR3aa
TRBV20-1	.	.	TRBJ1-6	TGCAGTGCCCGGCGGGGGGGACCCCTCCACTTT	CSARRGGPLHF
TRBV6-6	.	.	TRBJ2-2	TGTGCCAGCAGCCTTAGGGGAAGTAGGAGAACCGGGGAGCTGTTTTTT	CASSLRGSRRTGELFF
TRBV3-1/TRBV3-2	.	.	TRBJ2-1	TGTGCCAGCAGCCAAGCACAGTCCTACAATGAGCAGTTCTTC	CASSQAQSYNEQFF
TRBV19	.	TRBD1	TRBJ2-2	TGTGCCAGTAGTAAAACCGGGACAGGGAACACCGGGGAGCTGTTTTTT	CASSKTGTGNTGELFF
TRBV5-1	.	TRBD1	TRBJ1-4	TGCGCCAGCAGCTTTGGGGACAGGGACGAAAAACTGTTTTTT	CASSFGDRDEKLFF
TRBV20-1	.	.	TRBJ2-7	TGCAGTGCTAGTAGCCACGAGCAGTACTTC	CSASSHEQYF
TRBV28	.	.	TRBJ2-1	TGTGCCAGCAGCTCCCCGGGCTACAATGAGCAGTTCTTC	CASSSPGYNEQFF
TRBV3-1/TRBV3-2	.	.	TRBJ2-1	TGTGCCAGCAGCCGTACAGACAGTGAGCAGTTCTTC	CASSRTDSEQFF
TRBV25-1	.	.	TRBJ1-1	TGTGCCAGCAGAGGACATTCCACTGAAGCTTTCTTT	CASRGHSTEAFF
TRBV28	few	TRBD1	TRBJ1-2	TGTGCCAGCAGTTCCCCGGACAGGGCTTGGGGCTACACCTTC	CASSSPDRAWGYTF
TRBV14	.	.	TRBJ2-7	TGTGCCAGCAGCCAAATCTTCTACGAGCAGTACTTC	CASSQIFYEQYF
TRBV29-1	.	TRBD1	TRBJ1-4	TGCAGCGTTGCAGGGACAGAGAGCTTTAATGAAAAACTGTTTTTT	CSVAGTESFNEKLFF
TRBV13	.	TRBD1	TRBJ1-2	TGTGCCAGCAGCCCCTGGGGGGACAGGGGGCTTTATGGCTACACCTTC	CASSPWGDRGLYGYTF
TRBV2	.	.	TRBJ2-1	TGTGCCATCCGACTTGATAGCGGTGAGCAGTTCTTC	CAIRLDSGEQFF
TRBV18	.	.	TRBJ1-1	TGTGCCAGCTCACCACAACTGGGGCTGATAGACGCTGAAGCTTTCTTT	CASSPQLGLIDAEAFF
TRBV20-1	once	TRBD1	TRBJ1-2	TGCAGTGCCCCTACAGGGGGAGGCTACACCTTC	CSAPTGGGYTF
TRBV4-1	once	.	TRBJ2-1	TGCGCCAGCAGCCATCCTAATCGAGGGAATGAGCAGTTCTTC	CASSHPNRGNEQFF